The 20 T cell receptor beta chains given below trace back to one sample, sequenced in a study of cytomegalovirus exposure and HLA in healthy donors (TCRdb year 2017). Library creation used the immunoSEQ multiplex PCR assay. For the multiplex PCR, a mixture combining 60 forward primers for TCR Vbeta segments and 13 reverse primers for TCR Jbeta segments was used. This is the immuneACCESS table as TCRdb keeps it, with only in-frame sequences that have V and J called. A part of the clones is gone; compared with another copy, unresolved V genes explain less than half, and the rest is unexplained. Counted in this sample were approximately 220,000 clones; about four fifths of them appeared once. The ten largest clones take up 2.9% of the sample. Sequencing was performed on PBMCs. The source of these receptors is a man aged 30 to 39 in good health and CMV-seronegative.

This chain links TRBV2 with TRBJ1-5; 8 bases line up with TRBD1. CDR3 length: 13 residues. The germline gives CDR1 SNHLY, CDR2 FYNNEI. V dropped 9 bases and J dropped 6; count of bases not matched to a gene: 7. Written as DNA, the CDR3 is TGTGCCAGTCACGACAGGGGTACTCAGCCCCAGCATTTT. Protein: CASHDRGTQPQHF. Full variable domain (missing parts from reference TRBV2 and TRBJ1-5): EPEVTQTPSHQVTQMGQEVILRCVPISNHLYFYWYRQILGQKVEFLVSFYNNEISEKSEIFDDQFSVERPDGSNFTLKIRSTKLEDSAMYFCASHDRGTQPQHFGDGTRLSIL.

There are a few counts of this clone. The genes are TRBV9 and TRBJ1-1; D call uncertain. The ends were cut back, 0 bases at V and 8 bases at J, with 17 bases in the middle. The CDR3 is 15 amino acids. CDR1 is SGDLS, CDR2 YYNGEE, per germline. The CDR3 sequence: CASSVGPDLRVEAFF. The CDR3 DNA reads TGTGCCAGCAGCGTAGGCCCCGACTTGAGAGTAGAAGCTTTCTTT.

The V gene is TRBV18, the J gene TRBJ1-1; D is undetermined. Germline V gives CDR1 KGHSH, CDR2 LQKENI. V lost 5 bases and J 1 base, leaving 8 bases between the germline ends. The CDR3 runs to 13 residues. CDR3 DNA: TGTGCCAGCTCAATGTCACAGAACACTGAAGCTTTCTTT. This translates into CASSMSQNTEAFF.

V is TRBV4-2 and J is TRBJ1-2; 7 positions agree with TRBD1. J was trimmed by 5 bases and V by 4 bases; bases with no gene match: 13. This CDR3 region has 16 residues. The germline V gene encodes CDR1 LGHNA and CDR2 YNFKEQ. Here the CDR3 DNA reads TGTGCCAGCAGCCGCTTTGAGGGACAGACACCTTATGGCTACACCTTC. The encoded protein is CASSRFEGQTPYGYTF.

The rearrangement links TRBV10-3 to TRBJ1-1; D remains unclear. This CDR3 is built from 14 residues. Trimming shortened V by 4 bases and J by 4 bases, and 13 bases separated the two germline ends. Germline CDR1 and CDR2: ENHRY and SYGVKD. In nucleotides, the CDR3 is TGTGCCATCAGTGCCTCGGGAGGAGGCACTGAAGCTTTCTTT. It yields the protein CAISASGGGTEAFF.

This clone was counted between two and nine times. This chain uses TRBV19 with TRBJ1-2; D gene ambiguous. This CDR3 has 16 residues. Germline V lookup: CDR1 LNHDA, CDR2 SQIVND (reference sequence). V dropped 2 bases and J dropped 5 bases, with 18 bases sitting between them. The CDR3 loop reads CASSILSGELGYGYTF. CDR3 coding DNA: TGTGCCAGTAGTATACTGTCTGGAGAGTTGGGTTATGGCTACACCTTC.

The CDR3 is CASSPGQQETQYF. The CDR3 DNA reads TGTGCCAGCAGCCCGGGACAACAAGAGACCCAGTACTTC. The rearrangement links TRBV7-2 to TRBJ2-5; a weak D match, TRBD1 (6 bases). From germline, CDR1 is SGHTA and CDR2 FQGNSA. Trimming stripped 5 bases from V and 2 bases from J, with 9 bases between. The CDR3 has 13 residues. The entire variable domain, with the rest obtained from reference TRBV7-2 and TRBJ2-5, is as follows: GAGVSQSPSNKVTEKGKDVELRCDPISGHTALYWYRQSLGQGLEFLIYFQGNSAPDKSGLPSDRFSAERTGGSVSTLTIQRTQQEDSAVYLCASSPGQQETQYFGPGTRLLVL.

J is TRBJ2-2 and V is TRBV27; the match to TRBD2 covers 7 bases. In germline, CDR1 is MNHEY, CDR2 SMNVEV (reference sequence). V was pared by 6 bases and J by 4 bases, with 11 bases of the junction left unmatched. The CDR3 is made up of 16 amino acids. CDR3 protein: CASRDLGGFRTGELFF. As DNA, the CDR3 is TGTGCCAGCAGGGACCTGGGGGGGTTTCGCACCGGGGAGCTGTTTTTT.

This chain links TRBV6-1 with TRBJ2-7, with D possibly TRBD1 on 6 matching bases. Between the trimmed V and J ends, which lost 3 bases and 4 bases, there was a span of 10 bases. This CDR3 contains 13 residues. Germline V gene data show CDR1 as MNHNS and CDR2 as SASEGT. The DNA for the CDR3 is TGTGCCAGCAGTGAGGACAGACCGTACGAGCAGTACTTC. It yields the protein CASSEDRPYEQYF.

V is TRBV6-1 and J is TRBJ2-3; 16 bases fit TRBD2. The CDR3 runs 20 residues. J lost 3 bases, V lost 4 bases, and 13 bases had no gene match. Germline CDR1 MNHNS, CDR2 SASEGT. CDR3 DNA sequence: TGTGCCAGCAGTGGGGGGACTAGCGGGGGGGACTCCCGCCTTACAGATACGCAGTATTTT. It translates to CASSGGTSGGDSRLTDTQYF.

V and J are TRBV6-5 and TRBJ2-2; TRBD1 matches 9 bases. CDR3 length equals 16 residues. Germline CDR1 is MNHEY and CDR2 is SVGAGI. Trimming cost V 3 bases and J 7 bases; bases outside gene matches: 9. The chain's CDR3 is CASSYMGQGQDGELFF. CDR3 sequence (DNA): TGTGCCAGCAGTTATATGGGACAGGGTCAGGACGGGGAGCTGTTTTTT.

CDR3 region: CASSWPLRGTGELFF. CDR3 coding DNA: TGCGCCAGCAGCTGGCCCCTCCGGGGGACCGGGGAGCTGTTTTTT. The chain couples TRBV5-1 to TRBJ2-2; D might be TRBD2 (6 bases). The CDR3 totals 15 residues. The germline V gene encodes CDR1 SGHRS and CDR2 YFSETQ. V lost 3 bases and J 5 bases, leaving 14 bases between the germline ends.

CDR3 amino acids: CASSQESLINEKLFF. CDR3 nucleotide sequence: TGTGCCAGCAGCCAAGAATCACTGATTAATGAAAAACTGTTTTTT. The gene calls are TRBV4-2 and TRBJ1-4; D ambiguous. Trimming shortened V by 0 bases and J by 4 bases, and 9 bases separated the two germline ends. The CDR3 extends over 15 amino acids. The germline gives CDR1 LGHNA, CDR2 YNFKEQ.

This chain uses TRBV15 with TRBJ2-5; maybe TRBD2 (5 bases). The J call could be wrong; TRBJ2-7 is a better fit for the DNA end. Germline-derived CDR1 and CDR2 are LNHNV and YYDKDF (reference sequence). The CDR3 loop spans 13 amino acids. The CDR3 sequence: CATSTGYTYEQYF. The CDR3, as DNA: TGTGCCACCAGCACGGGATATACCTACGAGCAGTACTTC.

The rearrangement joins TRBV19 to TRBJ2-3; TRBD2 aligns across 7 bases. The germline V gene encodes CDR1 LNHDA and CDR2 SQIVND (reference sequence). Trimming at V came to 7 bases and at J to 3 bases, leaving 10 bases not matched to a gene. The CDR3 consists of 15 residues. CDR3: CASNTGLFSTDTQYF. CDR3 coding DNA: TGTGCCAGTAACACGGGACTATTCTCGACAGATACGCAGTATTTT.

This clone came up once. Here the CDR3 reads CASSSRQGGGYGYTF. DNA for the CDR3: TGTGCCAGCAGCTCCCGCCAAGGGGGGGGGTATGGCTACACCTTC. The chain couples TRBV11-2 to TRBJ1-2; D is possibly TRBD1 (6 bases). Per germline, CDR1 SGHAT and CDR2 FQNNGV. The CDR3 spans 15 residues. Trimming shortened V by 4 bases and J by 5 bases, and 17 bases separated the two germline ends.

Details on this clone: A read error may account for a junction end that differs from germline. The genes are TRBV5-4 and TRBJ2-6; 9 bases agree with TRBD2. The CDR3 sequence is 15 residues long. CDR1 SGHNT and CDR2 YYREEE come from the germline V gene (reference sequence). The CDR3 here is CASSHPAGGASVLTF. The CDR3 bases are TGTGCCAGCAGCCACCCCGCGGGGGGGGCCAGCGTCCTGACTTTC.

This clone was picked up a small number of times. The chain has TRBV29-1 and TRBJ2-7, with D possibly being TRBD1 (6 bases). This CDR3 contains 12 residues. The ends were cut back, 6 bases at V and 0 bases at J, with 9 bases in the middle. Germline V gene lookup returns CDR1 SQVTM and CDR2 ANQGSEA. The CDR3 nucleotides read TGCAGCGTAAGGGACACCTCCTACGAGCAGTACTTC. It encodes CSVRDTSYEQYF.

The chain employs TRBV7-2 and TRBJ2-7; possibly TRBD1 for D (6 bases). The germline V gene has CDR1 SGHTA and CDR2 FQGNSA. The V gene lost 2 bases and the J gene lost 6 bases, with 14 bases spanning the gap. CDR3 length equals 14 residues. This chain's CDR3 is CASSLQGSPIEQYF. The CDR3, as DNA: TGTGCCAGCAGCTTACAGGGGAGCCCTATCGAGCAGTACTTC.

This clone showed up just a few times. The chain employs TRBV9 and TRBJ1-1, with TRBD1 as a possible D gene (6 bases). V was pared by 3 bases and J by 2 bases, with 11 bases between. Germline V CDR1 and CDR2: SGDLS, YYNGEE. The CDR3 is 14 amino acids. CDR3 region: CASSAGHLNTEAFF. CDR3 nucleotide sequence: TGTGCCAGCAGCGCGGGACATCTAAACACTGAAGCTTTCTTT.